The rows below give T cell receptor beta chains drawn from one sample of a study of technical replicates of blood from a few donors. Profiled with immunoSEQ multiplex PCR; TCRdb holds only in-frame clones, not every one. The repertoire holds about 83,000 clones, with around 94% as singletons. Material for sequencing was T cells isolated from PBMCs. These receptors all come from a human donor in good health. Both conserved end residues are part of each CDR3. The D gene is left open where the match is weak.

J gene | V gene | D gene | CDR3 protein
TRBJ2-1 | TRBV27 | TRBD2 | CASSLVIAGGPEQFF
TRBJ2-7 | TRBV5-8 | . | CASSLLTGGLYEQYF
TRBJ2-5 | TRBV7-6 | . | CASSRVPGAEETQYF
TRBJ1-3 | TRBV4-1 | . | CASSQGGGSGNTIYF
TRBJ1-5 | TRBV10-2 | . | CASSELRTMLSQPQHF
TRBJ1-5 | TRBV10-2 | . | CASSVGGPGGTNQPQHF
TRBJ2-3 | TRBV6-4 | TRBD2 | CASSDSAGGPDTQYF
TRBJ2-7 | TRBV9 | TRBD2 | CASSVGTAGGQDLEQYF
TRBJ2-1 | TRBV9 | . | CASSVAGGLKDEQFF
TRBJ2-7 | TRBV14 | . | CASSQRDEQYF
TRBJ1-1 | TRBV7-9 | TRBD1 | CASSLGQGMNTEAFF
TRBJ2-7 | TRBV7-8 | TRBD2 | CASSRGLAGAREQYF
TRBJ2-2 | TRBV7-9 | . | CASRQTGNTGELFF
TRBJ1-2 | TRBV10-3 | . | CAISEGDRARGYTF
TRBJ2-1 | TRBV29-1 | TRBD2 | CSASLSGAGRNEQFF
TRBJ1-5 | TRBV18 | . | CASPDSNYQPQHF
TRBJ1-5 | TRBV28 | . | CASSEGSGQPQHF
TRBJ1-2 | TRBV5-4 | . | CASSLGGGAANYGYTF
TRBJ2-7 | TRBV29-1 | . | CSVEGRDGTYEQYF
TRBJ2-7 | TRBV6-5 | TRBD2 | CASSYPGLAGAYEQYF
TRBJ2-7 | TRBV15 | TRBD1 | CATSREPDRVFLSYEQYF
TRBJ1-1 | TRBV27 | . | CASGRGGTEAFF
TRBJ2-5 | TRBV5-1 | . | CASSSVPGQETQYF
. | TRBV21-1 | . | CASSHEAQGCAYEQYF
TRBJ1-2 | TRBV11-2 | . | CASSPRWSRDMNLDGYTF
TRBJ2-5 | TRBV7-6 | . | CASSLLLDQETQYF
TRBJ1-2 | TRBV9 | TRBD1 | CASSVGDRGLYGYTF
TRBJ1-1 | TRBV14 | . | CASSITRGLNTEAFF
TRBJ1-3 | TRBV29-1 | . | CSVAQFARGSGNTIYF
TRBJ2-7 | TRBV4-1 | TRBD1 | CASSRQGDGYEQYF
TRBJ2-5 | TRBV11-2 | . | CASSPGRTQYF
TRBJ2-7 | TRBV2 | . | CASRQVPYEQYF
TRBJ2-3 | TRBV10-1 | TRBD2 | CASSEAGGSTSTDTQYF
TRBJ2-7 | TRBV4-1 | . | CASSQEYRYEQYF
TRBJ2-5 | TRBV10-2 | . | CASTMSDGGTQYF
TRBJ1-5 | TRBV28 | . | CASSPPYNQPQHF
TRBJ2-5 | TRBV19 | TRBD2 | CASSNDGRARETQYF
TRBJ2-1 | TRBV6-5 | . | CASSSDGVGQFF
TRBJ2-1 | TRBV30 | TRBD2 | CAFFTPGLAGRRPYNEQFF
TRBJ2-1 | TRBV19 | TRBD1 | CASSITGVIYNEQFF
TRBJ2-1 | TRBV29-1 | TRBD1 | CSGVRGTTYNEQFF
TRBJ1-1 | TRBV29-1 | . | CSVDKPGVFPEAFF
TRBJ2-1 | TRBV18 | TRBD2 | CASSPLFGRAGSNEQFF
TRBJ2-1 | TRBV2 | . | CASRAHRQNIYNEQFF
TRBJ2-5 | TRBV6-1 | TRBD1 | CASSESGQIQETQYF
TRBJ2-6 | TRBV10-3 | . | CAISPGDSGANVLTF
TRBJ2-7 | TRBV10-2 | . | CASKGADSSYEQYF
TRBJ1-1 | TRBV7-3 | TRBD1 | CASSADRGATEAFF
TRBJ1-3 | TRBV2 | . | CASRGTLFRAGNTIYF
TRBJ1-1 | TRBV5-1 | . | CASSLGPPRVHTEAFF
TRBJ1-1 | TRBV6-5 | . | CASSYGGASNTEAFF
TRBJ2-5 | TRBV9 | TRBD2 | CASSEYDGGGASETQYF
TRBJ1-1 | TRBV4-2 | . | CASRQLGARNTEAFF
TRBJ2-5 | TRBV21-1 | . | CASSKDRVGLSETQYF